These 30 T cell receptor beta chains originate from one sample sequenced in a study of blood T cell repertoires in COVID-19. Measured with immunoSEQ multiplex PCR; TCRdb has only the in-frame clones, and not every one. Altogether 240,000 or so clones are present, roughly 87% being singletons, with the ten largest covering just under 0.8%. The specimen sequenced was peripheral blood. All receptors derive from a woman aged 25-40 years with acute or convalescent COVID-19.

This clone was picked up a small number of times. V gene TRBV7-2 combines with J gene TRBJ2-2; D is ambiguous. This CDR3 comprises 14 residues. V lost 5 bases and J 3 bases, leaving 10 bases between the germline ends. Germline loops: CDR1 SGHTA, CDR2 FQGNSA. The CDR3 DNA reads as TGTGCCAGCAGCCGTACCCGAGACACCGGGGAGCTGTTTTTT. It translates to CASSRTRDTGELFF.

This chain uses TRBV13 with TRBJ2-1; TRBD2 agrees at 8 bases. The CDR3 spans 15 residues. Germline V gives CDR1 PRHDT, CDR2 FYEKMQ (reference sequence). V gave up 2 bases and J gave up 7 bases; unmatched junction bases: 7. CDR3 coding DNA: TGTGCCAGCAGCTTAAAAGCGGGAGTGGGGAATGAGCAGTTCTTC. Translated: CASSLKAGVGNEQFF.

DNA for the CDR3: TGCAGCGTTAGAGGACAGGGAGGCACTGAAGCTTTCTTT. It yields the protein CSVRGQGGTEAFF. The chain is built from TRBV29-1 and TRBJ1-1; 8 nucleotides match TRBD1. The germline CDR1 and CDR2 sequences are SQVTM and ANQGSEA. J lost 4 bases, V lost 5 bases, and 6 bases had no gene match. CDR3 length: 13 amino acids.

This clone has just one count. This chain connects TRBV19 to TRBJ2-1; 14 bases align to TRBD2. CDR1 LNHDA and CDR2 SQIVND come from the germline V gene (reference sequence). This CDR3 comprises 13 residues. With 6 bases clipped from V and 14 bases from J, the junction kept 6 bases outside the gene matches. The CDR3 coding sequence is TGTGCCAGTAGGGGGACTAGCGGGAGTTACGAGTTCTTC. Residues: CASRGTSGSYEFF.

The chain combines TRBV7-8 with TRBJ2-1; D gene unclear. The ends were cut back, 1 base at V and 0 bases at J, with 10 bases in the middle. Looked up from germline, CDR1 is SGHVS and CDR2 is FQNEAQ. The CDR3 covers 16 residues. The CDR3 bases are TGTGCCAGCAGCTTAGGGGCCCTGAGCTCCTACAATGAGCAGTTCTTC. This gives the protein CASSLGALSSYNEQFF. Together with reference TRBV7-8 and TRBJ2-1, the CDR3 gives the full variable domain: GAGVSQSPRYKVAKRGQDVALRCDPISGHVSLFWYQQALGQGPEFLTYFQNEAQLDKSGLPSDRFFAERPEGSVSTLKIQRTQQEDSAVYLCASSLGALSSYNEQFFGPGTRLTVL.

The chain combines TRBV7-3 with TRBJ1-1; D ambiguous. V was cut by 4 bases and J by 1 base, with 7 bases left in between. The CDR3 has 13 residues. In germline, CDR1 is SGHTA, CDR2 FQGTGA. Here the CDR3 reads CASSSAGNTEAFF. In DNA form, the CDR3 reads TGTGCCAGCAGCTCTGCGGGGAACACTGAAGCTTTCTTT.

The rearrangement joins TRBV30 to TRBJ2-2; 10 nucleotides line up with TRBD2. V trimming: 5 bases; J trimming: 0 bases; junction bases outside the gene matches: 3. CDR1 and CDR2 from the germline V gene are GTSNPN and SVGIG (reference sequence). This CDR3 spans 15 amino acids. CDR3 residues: CAWAGTSANTGELFF. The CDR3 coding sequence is TGTGCCTGGGCGGGGACTAGCGCGAACACCGGGGAGCTGTTTTTT. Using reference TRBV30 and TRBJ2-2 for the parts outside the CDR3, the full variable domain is SQTIHQWPATLVQPVGSPLSLECTVEGTSNPNLYWYRQAAGRGLQLLFYSVGIGQISSEVPQNLSASRPQDRQFILSSKKLLLSDSGFYLCAWAGTSANTGELFFGEGSRLTVL.

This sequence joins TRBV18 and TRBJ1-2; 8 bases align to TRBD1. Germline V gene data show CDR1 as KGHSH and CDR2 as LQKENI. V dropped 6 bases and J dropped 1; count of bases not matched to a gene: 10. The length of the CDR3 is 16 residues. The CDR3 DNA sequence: TGTGCCAGCTCCCACGACCTTGGACAGGGTAACTATGGCTACACCTTC. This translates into CASSHDLGQGNYGYTF.

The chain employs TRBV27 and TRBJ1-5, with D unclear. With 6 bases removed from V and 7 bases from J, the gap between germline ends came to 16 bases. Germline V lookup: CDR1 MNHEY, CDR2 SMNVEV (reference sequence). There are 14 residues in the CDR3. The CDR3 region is CASSPTGMRQPQHF. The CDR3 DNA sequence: TGTGCCAGCAGCCCTACCGGAATGAGGCAGCCCCAGCATTTT.

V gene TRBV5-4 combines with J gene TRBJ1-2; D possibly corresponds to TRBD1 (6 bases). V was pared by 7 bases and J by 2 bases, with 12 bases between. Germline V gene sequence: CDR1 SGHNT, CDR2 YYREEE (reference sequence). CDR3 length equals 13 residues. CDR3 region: CASQGTNNYGYTF. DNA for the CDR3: TGTGCCAGCCAGGGGACGAACAACTATGGCTACACCTTC.

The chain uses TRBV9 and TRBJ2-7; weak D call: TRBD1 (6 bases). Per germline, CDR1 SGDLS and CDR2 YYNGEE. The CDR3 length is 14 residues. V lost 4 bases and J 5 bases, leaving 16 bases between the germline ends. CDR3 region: CASSLKSGGHEQYF. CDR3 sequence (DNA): TGTGCCAGCAGCTTAAAAAGTGGGGGCCACGAGCAGTACTTC. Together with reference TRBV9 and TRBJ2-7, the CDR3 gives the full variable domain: DSGVTQTPKHLITATGQRVTLRCSPRSGDLSVYWYQQSLDQGLQFLIQYYNGEERAKGNILERFSAQQFPDLHSELNLSSLELGDSALYFCASSLKSGGHEQYFGPGTRLTVT.

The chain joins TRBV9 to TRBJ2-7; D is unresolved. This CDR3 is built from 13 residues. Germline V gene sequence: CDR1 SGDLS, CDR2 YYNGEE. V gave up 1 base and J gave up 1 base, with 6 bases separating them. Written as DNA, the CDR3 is TGTGCCAGCAGCGTAATCCCATCCTACGAGCAGTACTTC. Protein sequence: CASSVIPSYEQYF.

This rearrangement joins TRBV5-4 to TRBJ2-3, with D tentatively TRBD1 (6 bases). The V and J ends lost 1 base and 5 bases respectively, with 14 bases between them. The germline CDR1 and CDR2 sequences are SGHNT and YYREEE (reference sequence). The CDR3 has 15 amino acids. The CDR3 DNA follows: TGTGCCAGCAGCTTGCAGGGGCATGTGGGAGATACGCAGTATTTT. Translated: CASSLQGHVGDTQYF.

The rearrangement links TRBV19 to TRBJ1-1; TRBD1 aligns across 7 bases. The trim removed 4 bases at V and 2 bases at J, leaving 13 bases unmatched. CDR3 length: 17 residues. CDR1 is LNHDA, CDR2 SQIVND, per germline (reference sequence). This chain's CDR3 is CASSRRTGWDLNTEAFF. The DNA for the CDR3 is TGTGCCAGTAGTAGGCGGACAGGCTGGGACCTAAACACTGAAGCTTTCTTT.

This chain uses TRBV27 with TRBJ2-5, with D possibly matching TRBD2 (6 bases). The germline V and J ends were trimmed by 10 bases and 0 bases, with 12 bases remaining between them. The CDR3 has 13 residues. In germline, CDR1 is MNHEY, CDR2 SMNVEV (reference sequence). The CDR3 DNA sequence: TGTGCCACCAGGAGGGAGTACCAAGAGACCCAGTACTTC. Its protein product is CATRREYQETQYF.

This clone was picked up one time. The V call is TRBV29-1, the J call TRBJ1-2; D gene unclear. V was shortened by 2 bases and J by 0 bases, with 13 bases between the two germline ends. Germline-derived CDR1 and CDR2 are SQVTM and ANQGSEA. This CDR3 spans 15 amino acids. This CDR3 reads CSVESSHLTNYGYTF. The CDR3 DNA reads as TGCAGCGTTGAATCTAGTCACCTAACTAACTATGGCTACACCTTC.

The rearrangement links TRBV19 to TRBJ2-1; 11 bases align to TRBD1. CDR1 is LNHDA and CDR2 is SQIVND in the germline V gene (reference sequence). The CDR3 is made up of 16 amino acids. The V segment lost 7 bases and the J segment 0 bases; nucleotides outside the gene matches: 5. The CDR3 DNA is TGTGCCAGTAACCCCGGGACAGGGGGCTCCTACAATGAGCAGTTCTTC. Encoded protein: CASNPGTGGSYNEQFF.

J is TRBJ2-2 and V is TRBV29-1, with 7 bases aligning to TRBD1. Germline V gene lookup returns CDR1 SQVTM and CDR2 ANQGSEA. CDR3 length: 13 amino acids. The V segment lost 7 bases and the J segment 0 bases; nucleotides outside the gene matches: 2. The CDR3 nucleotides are TGCAGCGGGGACAGTTCGAACACCGGGGAGCTGTTTTTT. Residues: CSGDSSNTGELFF.

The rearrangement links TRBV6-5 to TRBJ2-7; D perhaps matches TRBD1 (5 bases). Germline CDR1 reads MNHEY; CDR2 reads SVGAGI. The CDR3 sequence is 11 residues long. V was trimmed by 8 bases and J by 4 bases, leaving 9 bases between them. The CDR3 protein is CASGAGYEQYF. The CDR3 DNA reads TGTGCCAGCGGCGCAGGGTACGAGCAGTACTTC.

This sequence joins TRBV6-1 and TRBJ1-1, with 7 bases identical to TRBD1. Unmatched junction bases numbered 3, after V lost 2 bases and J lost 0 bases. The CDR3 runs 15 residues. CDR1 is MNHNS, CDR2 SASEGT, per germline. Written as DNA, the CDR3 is TGTGCCAGCAGTGAACGGGACAGCATGAACACTGAAGCTTTCTTT. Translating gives CASSERDSMNTEAFF.

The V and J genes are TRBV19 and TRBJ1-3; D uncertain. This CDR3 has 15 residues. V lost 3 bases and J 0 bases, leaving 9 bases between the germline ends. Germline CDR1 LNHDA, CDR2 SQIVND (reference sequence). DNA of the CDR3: TGTGCCAGTAGTATTCAGGCTAACTCTGGAAACACCATATATTTT. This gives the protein CASSIQANSGNTIYF.

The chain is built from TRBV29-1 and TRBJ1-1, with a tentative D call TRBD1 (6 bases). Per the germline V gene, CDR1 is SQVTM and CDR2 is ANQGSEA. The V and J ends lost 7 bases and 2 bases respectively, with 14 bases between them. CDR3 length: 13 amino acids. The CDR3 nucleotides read TGCAGCGCGCTGACAGGTTTCAACACTGAAGCTTTCTTT. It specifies CSALTGFNTEAFF.

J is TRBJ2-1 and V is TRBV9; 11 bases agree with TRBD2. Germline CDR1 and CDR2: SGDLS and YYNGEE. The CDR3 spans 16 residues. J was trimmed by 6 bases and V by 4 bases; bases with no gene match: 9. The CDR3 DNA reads TGTGCCAGCAGCCCCCCGGCTAGCGGGAGGCCCAATGAGCAGTTCTTC. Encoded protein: CASSPPASGRPNEQFF.

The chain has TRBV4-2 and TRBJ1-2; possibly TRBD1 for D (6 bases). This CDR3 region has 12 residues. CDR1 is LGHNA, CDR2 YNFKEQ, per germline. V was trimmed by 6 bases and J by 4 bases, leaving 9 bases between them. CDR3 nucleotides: TGTGCCAGCAGAGAGGGGGTCTATGGCTACACCTTC. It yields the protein CASREGVYGYTF.

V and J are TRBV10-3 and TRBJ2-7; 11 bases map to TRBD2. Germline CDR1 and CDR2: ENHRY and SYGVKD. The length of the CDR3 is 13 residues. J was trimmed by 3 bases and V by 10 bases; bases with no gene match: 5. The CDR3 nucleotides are TGTGCCACCACCGGGACTAGCGGCTACGAGCAGTACTTC. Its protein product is CATTGTSGYEQYF.

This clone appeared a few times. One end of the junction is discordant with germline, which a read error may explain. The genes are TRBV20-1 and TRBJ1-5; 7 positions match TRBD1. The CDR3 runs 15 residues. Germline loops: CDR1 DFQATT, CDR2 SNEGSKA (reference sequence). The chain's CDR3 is CSASDGTAKAQPQHF. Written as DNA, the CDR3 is TGCAGCGCTAGTGATGGGACAGCCAAAGCCCAGCCCCAGCATTTT.

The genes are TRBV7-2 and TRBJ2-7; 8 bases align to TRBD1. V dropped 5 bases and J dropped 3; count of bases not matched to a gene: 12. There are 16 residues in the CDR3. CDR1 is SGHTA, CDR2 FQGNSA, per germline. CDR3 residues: CASSPAAGTGYYEQYF. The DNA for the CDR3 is TGTGCCAGCAGCCCCGCTGCTGGGACAGGATACTACGAGCAGTACTTC.

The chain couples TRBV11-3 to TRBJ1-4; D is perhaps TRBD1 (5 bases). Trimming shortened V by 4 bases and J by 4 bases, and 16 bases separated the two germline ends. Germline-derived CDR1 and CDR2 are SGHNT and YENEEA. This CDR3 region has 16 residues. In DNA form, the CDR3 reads TGTGCCAGCAGCTCCTCGTCTGGCAGGGTTAATGAAAAACTGTTTTTT. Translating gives CASSSSSGRVNEKLFF. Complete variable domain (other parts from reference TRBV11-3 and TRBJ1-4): EAGVVQSPRYKIIEKKQPVAFWCNPISGHNTLYWYLQNLGQGPELLIRYENEEAVDDSQLPKDRFSAERLKGVDSTLKIQPAELGDSAVYLCASSSSSGRVNEKLFFGSGTQLSVL.

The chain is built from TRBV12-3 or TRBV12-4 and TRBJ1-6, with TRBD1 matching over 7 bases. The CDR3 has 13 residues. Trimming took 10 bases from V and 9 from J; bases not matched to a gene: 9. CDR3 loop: CANSQGYGSPLHF. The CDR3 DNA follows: TGTGCCAACTCACAGGGGTACGGTTCACCCCTCCACTTT.

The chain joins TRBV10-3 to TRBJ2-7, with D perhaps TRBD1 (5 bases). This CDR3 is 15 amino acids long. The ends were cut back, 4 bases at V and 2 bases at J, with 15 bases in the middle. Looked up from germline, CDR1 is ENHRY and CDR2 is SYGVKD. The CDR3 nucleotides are TGTGCCATCAGTGTTTCAGAGCCAGGGACCTACGAGCAGTACTTC. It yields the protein CAISVSEPGTYEQYF.